The subject of this entry is one T cell receptor beta chain. The antigen remains undetermined. The sample belongs to a study of T cell responses to AZD1222 COVID-19 vaccine. V was cut by 3 bases and J by 5 bases, with 17 bases left in between. The CDR3 contains 16 residues. Germline V gene data show CDR1 as MDHEN and CDR2 as SYDVKM. Sequencing was performed with immunoSEQ multiplex PCR; in TCRdb, only in-frame clones are kept and a portion is missing. The sample shows 110,000 to 150,000 clones, approximately 90% of them seen only once. Study-level points and caveats: Mapped onto spike, vaccine-associated CD4 TCRs spanned it and were dominant at 160-218 and 743-854. Recipients of two AZD1222 doses showed rising Spike-specific TCR breadth and depth.

V gene TRBV28 combines with J gene TRBJ2-1, with D uncertain. Sequencing was performed on peripheral blood, taken on day 0 of AZD1222 vaccination. The source is an adult in good health. CDR3 residues: CASSLVADVRDNEQFF. The DNA for the CDR3 is TGTGCCAGCAGTTTGGTCGCGGACGTACGGGACAATGAGCAGTTCTTC.